Included here is one T cell receptor beta chain sequence, with context. Stated treatment: oral pan-JAK inhibitor, 5-10 mg twice daily. The data were taken from a study of CD8+ T cells in alopecia areata. Following extraction, RNA underwent reverse transcription to cDNA, which served as the sequencing template. The method was immunoSEQ multiplex PCR; TCRdb's version includes in-frame clones alone and lacks a portion of them. Of approximately 210,000 clones in the sample, 50% to 75% were seen once. The germline V gene has CDR1 GTSNPN and CDR2 SVGIG (reference sequence). The V end was cut by 2 bases, the J end by 7 bases, with 6 bases between. This CDR3 comprises 12 residues.

The TCR originated in a human donor with alopecia areata. The input for sequencing was CD4+ T cells sorted from blood, taken at week 4, from a patient treated with tofacitinib. The V and J genes are TRBV30 and TRBJ1-6; no clear D. CDR3 sequence: CAWSYGNSPLHF. The CDR3 DNA follows: TGTGCCTGGAGTTATGGGAATTCACCCCTCCACTTT.